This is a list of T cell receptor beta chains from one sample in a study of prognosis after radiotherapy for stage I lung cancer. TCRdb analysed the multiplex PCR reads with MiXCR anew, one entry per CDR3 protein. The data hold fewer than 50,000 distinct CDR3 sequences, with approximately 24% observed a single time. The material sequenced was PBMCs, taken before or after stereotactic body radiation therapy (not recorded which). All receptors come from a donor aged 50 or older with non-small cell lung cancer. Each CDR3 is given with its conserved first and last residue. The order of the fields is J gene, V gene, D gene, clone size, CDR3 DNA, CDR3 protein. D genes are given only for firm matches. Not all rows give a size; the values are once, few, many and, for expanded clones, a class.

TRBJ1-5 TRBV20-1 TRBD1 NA TGCAGTGCTAGAACGACAGGGGGAATTTTGCCCCAGCATTTT CSARTTGGILPQHF
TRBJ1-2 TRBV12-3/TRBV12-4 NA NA TGTGCCACCCTTCCGGCTAACTATGGCTACACCTTC CATLPANYGYTF
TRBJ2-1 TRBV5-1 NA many TGCGCCAGCAGCTTGGACCACAGGGTGGCCGAATTC CASSLDHRVAEF
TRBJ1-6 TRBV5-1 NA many TGCGCCAGCGGAGCCAACCGGGACATCTATAATTCACCCCTCCACTTT CASGANRDIYNSPLHF
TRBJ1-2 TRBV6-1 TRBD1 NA TGTGCCAGCAGTGCACAGGGGTCTAATGACTATGGCTACACCTTC CASSAQGSNDYGYTF
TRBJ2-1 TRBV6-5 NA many TGTGCCAGCAGTTACTTGTCCCTAGTCGATGAGCAGTTCTTC CASSYLSLVDEQFF
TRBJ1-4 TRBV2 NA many TGTGCCAGCAGTGTGGGGAAGATGGAGAGGAAACTGTTTTTT CASSVGKMERKLFF
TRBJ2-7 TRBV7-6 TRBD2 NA TGTGCCAGCAGCCTACAAAGCGGGATTGGTCTTAACGAGCAGTACTTC CASSLQSGIGLNEQYF
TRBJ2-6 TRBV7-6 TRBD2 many TGTGCCAGCAGCCCCACGGGGGGGGGATCTGGGGCCAACGTCCTGACTTTC CASSPTGGGSGANVLTF
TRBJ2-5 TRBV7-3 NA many TGTGCCAGCAGCTTAGCACCCGCAGAGACCCAGTACTTC CASSLAPAETQYF
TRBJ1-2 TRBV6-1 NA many TGTGCCAGCAGCGAACCGGGGGGTGGCTACACCTTC CASSEPGGGYTF
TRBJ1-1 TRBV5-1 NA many TGCGCCAGCAGCTTAGGACAAGTCACTGAAGCTTTCTTT CASSLGQVTEAFF
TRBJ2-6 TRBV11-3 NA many TGTGCCAGCAGCTCCGGGCTCGCCTCTGGGGCCAACGTCCTGACTTTC CASSSGLASGANVLTF
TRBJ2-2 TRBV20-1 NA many TGCAGTGCTAGCCGGGACTCCAACACCGGGGAGCTGTTTTTT CSASRDSNTGELFF
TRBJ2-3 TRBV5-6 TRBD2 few TGTGCCAGCAGCTTGGATAGCGGGGGGGCAACAGATACGCAGTATTTT CASSLDSGGATDTQYF
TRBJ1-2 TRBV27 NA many TGTGCCAGCAGTCCCACAGAGGGTGGCTACACCTTC CASSPTEGGYTF
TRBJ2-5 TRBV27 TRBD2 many TGTGCCAGCAGCAGAGGTCCAGCGGGGTTGGGGGAGACCCAGTACTTC CASSRGPAGLGETQYF
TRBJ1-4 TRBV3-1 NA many TGTGCCAGCAGCCAGGTTCAGGGAAGAGGCGTCCTGTTTTTT CASSQVQGRGVLFF
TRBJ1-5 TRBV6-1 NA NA TGTGCCAGCAGCGGAGGGCAGAGCAATCAGCCCCAGCATTTT CASSGGQSNQPQHF
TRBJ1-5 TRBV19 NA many TGTGCCAGTATCAATGGGGCTGGCAGCTTGAGTGGCAATCAGCCCCAGCATTTT CASINGAGSLSGNQPQHF
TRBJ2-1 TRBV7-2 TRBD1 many TGTGCCAGCAGCTCCGGACAGGGGAGGTACAATGAGCAGTTCTTC CASSSGQGRYNEQFF
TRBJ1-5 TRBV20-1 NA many TGCAGTGCTAGAGACCCAGGGGTGGGCAATCAGCCCCAGCATTTT CSARDPGVGNQPQHF
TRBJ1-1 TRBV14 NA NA TGTGCCAGCAGCCCCGGGACGGCCGGAGCTTTCTTT CASSPGTAGAFF
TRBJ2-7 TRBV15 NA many TGTGCCACCAGCAGAGATGATTGGTTGGGCAGCTCCTACGAGCAGTACTTC CATSRDDWLGSSYEQYF
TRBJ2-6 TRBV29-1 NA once TGCAGCGTTGGAGTGGGCCTTGCAGATTCTGGGGCCAACGTCCTTACTTTC CSVGVGLADSGANVLTF
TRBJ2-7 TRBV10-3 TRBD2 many TGTGCCATCAGCCCGGGGGGGAGCAACCCCTACGAGCAGTACTTC CAISPGGSNPYEQYF